A single sample gave rise to the 10 T cell receptor beta chains below, sequenced in a study of cytomegalovirus exposure and HLA in healthy donors. Vbeta (60) and Jbeta (13) primers were used in the PCR. Generated by immunoSEQ multiplex PCR, the TCRdb table keeps only in-frame clones and is missing some. Found here are 110,000 or so clones, around 73% of them singletons; the top ten hold around 8.1%. What was sequenced was PBMCs. The source of these receptors is a man aged 35 to 55 in good health and CMV-seronegative.

The rearrangement joins TRBV7-2 to TRBJ1-2; D is possibly TRBD1 (5 bases). V was cut by 6 bases and J by 12 bases, with 26 bases left in between. The CDR3 runs to 15 residues. From germline, CDR1 is SGHTA and CDR2 FQGNSA. The CDR3 loop reads CASSPILGGWAVDTF. CDR3 in DNA: TGTGCCAGCAGTCCGATCTTGGGGGGGTGGGCTGTGGACACCTTC.

The rearrangement uses TRBV19 and TRBJ1-1; D possibly corresponds to TRBD1 (5 bases). The CDR3 totals 16 residues. Germline V lookup: CDR1 LNHDA, CDR2 SQIVND (reference sequence). The germline V and J ends were trimmed by 5 bases and 0 bases, with 16 bases remaining between them. The CDR3 DNA is TGTGCCAGTAGTGCCCCCAGGGTAGGCCTGAACACTGAAGCTTTCTTT. Protein sequence: CASSAPRVGLNTEAFF. Drawing the rest from reference TRBV19 and TRBJ1-1, the complete variable domain is DGGITQSPKYLFRKEGQNVTLSCEQNLNHDAMYWYRQDPGQGLRLIYYSQIVNDFQKGDIAEGYSVSREKKESFPLTVTSAQKNPTAFYLCASSAPRVGLNTEAFFGQGTRLTVV.

Remarks on this clone: Other DNA sequences in this specimen translate into the identical CDR3. The chain links TRBV7-9 to TRBJ2-1; D gene uncertain. CDR3 length equals 13 residues. V lost 1 base and J 5 bases, leaving 6 bases between the germline ends. The V gene's germline CDR1 is SEHNR and CDR2 FQNEAQ (reference sequence). CDR3 sequence (DNA): TGTGCCAGCAGCTTAGACAGACACAATGAGCAGTTCTTC. The encoded protein is CASSLDRHNEQFF. Full variable domain (rest looked up from reference TRBV7-9 and TRBJ2-1): DTGVSQNPRHKITKRGQNVTFRCDPISEHNRLYWYRQTLGQGPEFLTYFQNEAQLEKSRLLSDRFSAERPKGSFSTLEIQRTEQGDSAMYLCASSLDRHNEQFFGPGTRLTVL.

This clone occurred a few times. This chain links TRBV6-4 with TRBJ1-2; 8 nucleotides match TRBD1. Trimming took 2 bases from V and 8 from J; bases not matched to a gene: 7. The CDR3 runs to 14 residues. Germline lookup yields CDR1 MRHNA and CDR2 SNTAGT. The CDR3 nucleotides read TGTGCCAGCAGTGACGGCAGGGGGCTCAGGGGCTACACCTTC. Amino acid sequence: CASSDGRGLRGYTF.

This rearrangement joins TRBV28 to TRBJ1-5; no firm D call. Germline V gene data show CDR1 as MDHEN and CDR2 as SYDVKM. This CDR3 has 16 residues. V was pared by 6 bases and J by 0 bases, with 15 bases between. The CDR3 DNA reads TGTGCCAGCAGACTGCAAGAGTCTTATAGCAATCAGCCCCAGCATTTT. Translated, it gives CASRLQESYSNQPQHF. Complete variable domain (other parts from reference TRBV28 and TRBJ1-5): DVKVTQSSRYLVKRTGEKVFLECVQDMDHENMFWYRQDPGLGLRLIYFSYDVKMKEKGDIPEGYSVSREKKERFSLILESASTNQTSMYLCASRLQESYSNQPQHFGDGTRLSIL.

The CDR3 DNA reads TGTGCCAGTAGCTATGGTAGATATAATTCACCCCTCCACTTT. Amino acids: CASSYGRYNSPLHF. J is TRBJ1-6 and V is TRBV9; D unclear. CDR1 is SGDLS and CDR2 is YYNGEE in the germline V gene. V gave up 8 bases and J gave up 4 bases, with 13 bases separating them. This CDR3 region has 14 residues.

The CDR3 reads CASIGGGITGELFF. CDR3 DNA sequence: TGTGCCAGCATAGGGGGGGGGATCACCGGGGAGCTGTTTTTT. The V and J genes are TRBV2 and TRBJ2-2; tentative D call: TRBD2 (7 bases). The germline V gene has CDR1 SNHLY and CDR2 FYNNEI. The CDR3 has 14 amino acids. V was cut by 7 bases and J by 4 bases, with 13 bases left in between.

This chain connects TRBV14 to TRBJ2-3; 9 bases line up with TRBD2. J was trimmed by 0 bases and V by 1 base; bases with no gene match: 8. The CDR3 length is 18 residues. Germline V gives CDR1 SGHDN, CDR2 FVKESK. The CDR3 DNA reads TGTGCCAGCAGCCAAGTCGCGAGTAGCGGGGGTAGCACAGATACGCAGTATTTT. This codes for CASSQVASSGGSTDTQYF.

CDR3 nucleotides: TGCGCCAGCAGCTTGCAACCGGGACACAGCATGAACACTGAAGCTTTCTTT. Amino acid sequence: CASSLQPGHSMNTEAFF. The chain combines TRBV5-1 with TRBJ1-1; D is perhaps TRBD1 (6 bases). Trimming pared 1 base from V and 0 bases from J, leaving 16 bases between. The CDR3 sequence is 17 residues long. The V gene's germline CDR1 is SGHRS and CDR2 YFSETQ.

V usage is TRBV5-1 and J usage is TRBJ2-7, with D perhaps TRBD1 (6 bases). The CDR3 sequence is 15 residues long. From germline, CDR1 is SGHRS and CDR2 YFSETQ. V lost 1 base and J 3 bases, leaving 14 bases between the germline ends. CDR3 sequence: CASSLFTGTNYEQYF. The DNA for the CDR3 is TGCGCCAGCAGCTTGTTTACAGGGACGAACTACGAGCAGTACTTC.